This T cell receptor beta chain was documented in a study of blood T cell repertoires in COVID-19. Study-level background: The United States, Italy and Spain supplied acute and convalescent COVID-19 samples. PBMCs, B-cell-depleted T cells, or T cells were the source of the cDNA or gDNA that made up the material.

Germline assignment: CDR1 SGHTA and CDR2 FQGNSA. The CDR3 runs 15 residues. V lost 0 bases and J lost 6, with 14 bases in between. Sequencing was performed with immunoSEQ multiplex PCR; in TCRdb, only in-frame clones are kept and a portion is missing. This table holds approximately 400,000 clones, around nine tenths found once. In terms of age and location, participants ranged from roughly 18 to 100 years and lived in 24 US areas. Participant reports of clinical history set cohort assignment. Sample: PBMCs or T cells enriched from blood (not recorded which). The TCR sequence derives from a woman under 30 who had recovered from COVID-19. The chain couples TRBV7-2 to TRBJ1-1; tentatively, D is TRBD1 (6 bases). CDR3 sequence reads: CASSLAPAGVAEAFF. CDR3 in DNA: TGTGCCAGCAGCTTAGCGCCGGCAGGGGTTGCTGAAGCTTTCTTT. The variable domain in full, completed from reference TRBV7-2 and TRBJ1-1, reads GAGVSQSPSNKVTEKGKDVELRCDPISGHTALYWYRQSLGQGLEFLIYFQGNSAPDKSGLPSDRFSAERTGGSVSTLTIQRTQQEDSAVYLCASSLAPAGVAEAFFGQGTRLTVV.